These 20 T cell receptor beta chains came from one sample sequenced in a study of regulatory T cells in long-lasting Graves disease. For TCR beta, libraries came from iRepertoire HTBI primers and Arm-PCR of CDR3 regions. TCRdb reanalysed the multiplex PCR reads using MiXCR and keeps one entry per CDR3 protein. The data hold around 460,000 distinct CDR3 sequences, with approximately 21% observed a single time. Time point: persistent/refractory GD, antithyroid drugs over 5 years with positive TRAb. With RNA extracted from PBMCs as input, the TCR library was made. Sequenced here: peripheral blood mononuclear cells (PBMCs), sampled when the disease was refractory, from a patient treated with antithyroid drugs. Every receptor here comes from a female donor with Graves disease.

The CDR3 here is CASSLPDRSYEQYF. In DNA form, the CDR3 reads TGTGCCAGCAGCCTCCCGGACAGATCCTACGAGCAGTACTTC. The rearrangement links TRBV5-6 to TRBJ2-7; weak D call: TRBD1 (6 bases). This CDR3 has 14 residues. The germline V gene has CDR1 SGHDT and CDR2 YYEEEE. With 4 bases removed from V and 1 base from J, the gap between germline ends came to 12 bases. The full variable domain, in which reference TRBV5-6 and TRBJ2-7 provide the parts outside the CDR3, is DAGVTQSPTHLIKTRGQQVTLRCSPKSGHDTVSWYQQALGQGPQFIFQYYEEEERQRGNFPDRFSGHQFPNYSSELNVNALLLGDSALYLCASSLPDRSYEQYFGPGTRLTVT.

This clonotype occurred a few times. The chain uses TRBV10-3 and TRBJ2-5; perhaps TRBD2 as D (7 bases). Germline lookup yields CDR1 ENHRY and CDR2 SYGVKD. The ends were cut back, 4 bases at V and 4 bases at J, with 10 bases in the middle. The CDR3 has 13 residues. The chain's CDR3 is CAISAGEGETQYF. CDR3 DNA sequence: TGTGCCATCAGTGCAGGGGAGGGAGAGACCCAGTACTTC.

This clonotype was picked up one time. This may be a read error: a much more frequent sequence differs by one nucleotide. The rearrangement joins TRBV28 to TRBJ1-5; D gene ambiguous. Germline CDR1 MDHEN, CDR2 SYDVKM. The CDR3 extends over 12 amino acids. V lost 11 bases and J 5 bases, leaving 13 bases between the germline ends. CDR3: CAGTGSYQPQHF. The CDR3 bases are TGTGCCGGCACCGGTTCCTATCAGCCCCAGCATTTT.

The CDR3 loop reads CSARRRQAGEKLFF. The CDR3 nucleotides read TGCAGTGCTAGGCGGCGCCAGGCGGGCGAAAAACTGTTTTTT. The chain uses TRBV20-1 and TRBJ1-4; D not resolved. With 3 bases removed from V and 8 bases from J, the gap between germline ends came to 16 bases. Per the germline V gene, CDR1 is DFQATT and CDR2 is SNEGSKA (reference sequence). The CDR3 is made up of 14 amino acids.

This clonotype was found a few times. The gene calls are TRBV28 and TRBJ2-3; D gene unclear. The V and J ends lost 2 bases and 0 bases respectively, with 6 bases between them. This CDR3 has 14 residues. CDR1 MDHEN and CDR2 SYDVKM come from the germline V gene. For the CDR3, the DNA is TGTGCCAGCAGTTTAACATTTAGCACAGATACGCAGTATTTT. This sequence encodes CASSLTFSTDTQYF.

This chain joins TRBV11-1 and TRBJ2-7; TRBD2 agrees at 9 bases. V trimming: 1 base; J trimming: 3 bases; junction bases outside the gene matches: 13. Germline V gene data show CDR1 as SGHAT and CDR2 as FQDESV (reference sequence). The CDR3 covers 18 residues. CDR3 protein: CASSLVGSGPAGGYEQYF. CDR3 coding DNA: TGTGCCAGCAGCTTAGTCGGTTCGGGGCCAGCGGGGGGCTACGAGCAGTACTTC.

This clonotype has at least ten counts. Here the CDR3 reads CASSSLAEGSYEQYF. The CDR3 DNA reads as TGTGCCAGCAGTAGTCTAGCGGAGGGGTCCTACGAGCAGTACTTC. V and J are TRBV28 and TRBJ2-7; 7 bases line up with TRBD2. V shed 5 bases and J 1 base; nucleotides not matched to a gene: 8. CDR3 length: 15 amino acids. Looked up from germline, CDR1 is MDHEN and CDR2 is SYDVKM.

At least ten counts were recorded for this clonotype. CDR3 sequence: CASSLRVAGGGATQYF. The CDR3 nucleotides are TGTGCCAGCAGCTTAAGGGTAGCGGGAGGGGGAGCTACCCAGTACTTC. This chain links TRBV7-2 with TRBJ2-5, with 11 bases identical to TRBD2. V shed 2 bases and J 8 bases; nucleotides not matched to a gene: 10. This CDR3 spans 16 amino acids. From germline, CDR1 is SGHTA and CDR2 FQGNSA.

At least ten counts were recorded for this clonotype. The chain uses TRBV28 and TRBJ2-7; TRBD1 matches at 10 bases. From germline, CDR1 is MDHEN and CDR2 SYDVKM. This CDR3 is 16 amino acids long. The ends lost 6 bases at V and 2 bases at J; junction bases unmatched: 10. The CDR3 DNA is TGTGCCAGCAGCCTAATTGGGACAGGGGTTCCCTACGAGCAGTACTTC. Amino acid sequence: CASSLIGTGVPYEQYF.

The chain joins TRBV3-1 to TRBJ2-5, with 7 bases identical to TRBD1. Per germline, CDR1 LGHDT and CDR2 YNNKEL (reference sequence). Trimming removed 3 bases from V and 3 bases from J; junction bases left unmatched: 7. This CDR3 region has 15 residues. CDR3 in DNA: TGTGCCAGCAGCCATTGGACAGGCCTAAAAGAGACCCAGTACTTC. Its translation: CASSHWTGLKETQYF.

A word on this clonotype: One junction end does not reproduce the germline sequence, and a read error may be involved. The V gene is TRBV7-2, the J gene TRBJ2-7, with 7 bases that match TRBD2. The V gene's germline CDR1 is SGHTA and CDR2 FQGNSA. CDR3 length equals 13 residues. CDR3 loop: CANIPGLGSGMDF. CDR3 bases: TGTGCCAACATACCAGGACTAGGGTCTGGAATGGACTTC.

This clonotype turned up a few times. The V gene is TRBV19, the J gene TRBJ1-2, with TRBD1 matching over 9 bases. Germline V CDR1 and CDR2: LNHDA, SQIVND (reference sequence). V shed 3 bases, J shed 5 bases, and the junction held 7 bases outside the gene matches. The CDR3 is 15 amino acids. In DNA, the CDR3 is TGTGCCAGTAGTATCTGGGACAGGGATGGGTATGGCTACACCTTC. Amino acids: CASSIWDRDGYGYTF.

The rearrangement joins TRBV28 to TRBJ2-1, with a tentative D call TRBD2 (7 bases). With 7 bases removed from V and 1 base from J, the gap between germline ends came to 14 bases. This CDR3 comprises 15 residues. Germline CDR1 MDHEN, CDR2 SYDVKM. In DNA form, the CDR3 reads TGTGCCAGCACCGGGGGGCGGGCGTCCTACAATGAGCAGTTCTTC. Protein: CASTGGRASYNEQFF.

This clonotype was seen at least ten times. The chain uses TRBV12-5 and TRBJ1-5, with D possibly TRBD1 on 6 matching bases. The ends were cut back, 2 bases at V and 6 bases at J, with 17 bases in the middle. This CDR3 has 16 residues. Per the germline V gene, CDR1 is LGHNT and CDR2 is FRNRAP. The CDR3 loop is CASGLTRTRGGQPQHF. DNA for the CDR3: TGTGCTAGTGGTTTGACTAGGACAAGGGGGGGTCAGCCCCAGCATTTT.

The CDR3 is CASSKRDRAAIHEQYF. The DNA of the CDR3 is TGTGCCAGCAGCAAACGGGACAGGGCAGCCATCCACGAGCAGTACTTC. V gene TRBV11-2 combines with J gene TRBJ2-7, with TRBD1 matching 9 bases. This CDR3 region has 16 residues. The germline V gene has CDR1 SGHAT and CDR2 FQNNGV. Unmatched junction bases numbered 13, after V lost 5 bases and J lost 5 bases.

The CDR3 protein is CASSIQGLGTGELFF. DNA for the CDR3: TGTGCCAGCAGCATACAGGGACTCGGCACCGGGGAGCTGTTTTTT. The chain has TRBV7-2 and TRBJ2-2; TRBD1 or TRBD2 may be the D gene (6 bases each). The CDR3 runs to 15 residues. Looked up from germline, CDR1 is SGHTA and CDR2 is FQGNSA. V shed 5 bases and J shed 4 bases, with 14 bases lying between them.

This chain joins TRBV6-1 and TRBJ1-2, with a possible D match to TRBD1 (6 bases). The CDR3 is 15 amino acids. Germline values: CDR1 MNHNS, CDR2 SASEGT. V was cut by 8 bases and J by 4 bases, with 20 bases left in between. The chain's CDR3 is CASSTGELNPYGYTF. CDR3 coding DNA: TGTGCCAGCTCGACAGGAGAACTCAATCCCTATGGCTACACCTTC.

There are many counts of this clonotype. The chain links TRBV27 to TRBJ2-7; the D gene is possibly TRBD2 (6 bases). This CDR3 contains 17 residues. V gave up 6 bases and J gave up 3 bases, with 24 bases separating them. The germline CDR1 and CDR2 sequences are MNHEY and SMNVEV (reference sequence). The CDR3 DNA is TGTGCCAGCAGCTCACTAGCTCCACAGTCCGGGTTCTACGAGCAGTACTTC. This encodes CASSSLAPQSGFYEQYF.

This clonotype was counted at least ten times. The chain employs TRBV27 and TRBJ1-2; no clear D. The germline V gene encodes CDR1 MNHEY and CDR2 SMNVEV (reference sequence). The length of the CDR3 is 14 residues. V lost 4 bases to trimming and J lost 10 bases, with 19 bases between them. CDR3 amino acids: CASSSRGSEKDYTF. In nucleotides, the CDR3 is TGTGCCAGCAGTTCCCGAGGTAGCGAAAAAGACTACACCTTC.

The J gene is TRBJ2-3, the V gene TRBV28; 9 bases fit TRBD1. Germline CDR1 is MDHEN and CDR2 is SYDVKM. CDR3 length: 13 residues. V lost 9 bases, J lost 4 bases, and 5 bases stayed unmatched. CDR3 residues: CASRTGEPDTQYF. CDR3 bases: TGTGCCAGTCGGACAGGGGAGCCAGATACGCAGTATTTT.